The entry that follows covers one TCR beta chain sequence. The antigen remains undetermined. The CDR3 length is 13 residues. Between the trimmed V and J ends, which lost 2 bases and 8 bases, there was a span of 10 bases. Germline CDR1 reads LNHNV; CDR2 reads YYDKDF (reference sequence). This sample is part of a study of T cell responses to AZD1222 COVID-19 vaccine. Study-wide context: Doses given second, at about 4 or about 12 weeks, were pooled. Study observations and caveats: The donor group comprised mostly white British people and more females; the analysis possibly underestimated clonal diversity. Nearly half of unique spike-specific TCRs reportedly avoided B.1.351 and B.1.1.7 mutated regions.

Assay: immunoSEQ multiplex PCR; the TCRdb copy retains only in-frame clones and omits some. Of 120,000 to 150,000 clones in the sample, around 90% were seen once. The starting material was peripheral blood, obtained on day 0 of AZD1222 vaccination. The rearrangement links TRBV15 to TRBJ2-1; D gene uncertain. The origin of this receptor is an adult in good health. CDR3 protein: CATSRNGLDEQFF. The CDR3 DNA follows: TGTGCCACCAGCAGAAACGGGTTAGATGAGCAGTTCTTC. Full variable domain (rest looked up from reference TRBV15 and TRBJ2-1): DAMVIQNPRYQVTQFGKPVTLSCSQTLNHNVMYWYQQKSSQAPKLLFHYYDKDFNNEADTPDNFQSRRPNTSFCFLDIRSPGLGDTAMYLCATSRNGLDEQFFGPGTRLTVL.